This T cell receptor (beta chain) was found in a study of cytomegalovirus exposure and HLA in healthy donors. PCR involved 60 Vbeta and 13 Jbeta primers. TCRdb's table, derived via immunoSEQ multiplex PCR, lists solely in-frame clones and lacks some. The sample contains 190,000 or so clones, around three quarters of which appear only once. V was pared by 3 bases and J by 3 bases, with 5 bases of the junction left unmatched. This CDR3 spans 14 amino acids. CDR1 SGHNT and CDR2 YYREEE come from the germline V gene (reference sequence). Sequenced input: PBMCs. This chain links TRBV5-4 with TRBJ2-7; TRBD2 agrees at 8 bases. The receptor was derived from a boy between 5 and 17 years old in good health and CMV-seronegative. The CDR3, as DNA: TGTGCCAGCAGCTCCCCGGGAGGGGGCTACGAGCAGTACTTC. This sequence encodes CASSSPGGGYEQYF. Complete variable domain (other parts from reference TRBV5-4 and TRBJ2-7): ETGVTQSPTHLIKTRGQQVTLRCSSQSGHNTVSWYQQALGQGPQFIFQYYREEENGRGNFPPRFSGLQFPNYSSELNVNALELDDSALYLCASSSPGGGYEQYFGPGTRLTVT.